This entry describes one T cell receptor beta chain. The data originate from a study of control samples from healthy donors and cancer patients. Only in-frame clones appear in the TCRdb table, and some are missing; sequencing was by immunoSEQ multiplex PCR. Of about 250,000 clones in the sample, roughly four fifths were seen once. V shed 1 base and J 2 bases; nucleotides not matched to a gene: 3. Looked up from germline, CDR1 is LGHDT and CDR2 is YNNKEL (reference sequence). The CDR3 contains 16 residues. This chain uses TRBV3-1 (or the pseudogene TRBV3-2) with TRBJ2-7, with 12 bases lining up with TRBD2. The receptor was derived from a woman aged 55-70 years with lung cancer. Material for sequencing was PBMCs. CDR3 protein: CASSQASGGATYEQYF. The CDR3, as DNA: TGTGCCAGCAGCCAAGCTAGCGGGGGGGCAACCTACGAGCAGTACTTC.